These 32 T cell receptor beta chains were all obtained from the same sample, sequenced in a study of cytomegalovirus exposure and HLA in healthy donors (TCRdb year 2017). The library was obtained by the immunoSEQ multiplex PCR assay. A mixture of 60 forward primers for TCR Vbeta segments and 13 reverse primers for TCR Jbeta segments was used in the multiplex PCR. Not all clones reach the TCRdb copy of this immuneACCESS table, which keeps in-frame sequences only. Checked studies attribute under half of the gap to unresolved V genes and leave the rest unexplained. The sample's table covers 100,000 to 150,000 clones. The ten largest clones capture roughly 1.6% of the sample. Input material: PBMCs. Every receptor here comes from a woman aged 40 to 50 in good health and CMV-seronegative.

The V gene is TRBV21-1, the J gene TRBJ2-3; whether TRBD2, the table's D call, matches the DNA was not checked. TRBV21-1 is a recognized pseudogene. This CDR3 contains 15 residues. The chain's CDR3 is CASSKGGGNTDTQYF. The CDR3, as DNA: TGTGCCAGCAGCAAGGGCGGGGGTAACACAGATACGCAGTATTTT.

Comments on this clone: This sample includes further DNA sequences coding for the same CDR3. The chain joins TRBV19 to TRBJ1-5; 8 bases are shared with TRBD1. The germline gives CDR1 LNHDA, CDR2 SQIVND (reference sequence). J was trimmed by 1 base and V by 3 bases; bases with no gene match: 2. The CDR3 totals 15 residues. The CDR3 nucleotides read TGTGCCAGTAGTATCGGACAGGGAAGCAATCAGCCCCAGCATTTT. As protein: CASSIGQGSNQPQHF.

To note about this clone: The sample has other DNA sequences that encode this CDR3 too. This sequence joins TRBV7-3 and TRBJ2-5; maybe TRBD2 (7 bases). This CDR3 region has 16 residues. Trimming took off 3 bases at V and 4 bases at J, with 18 bases between the two ends. Germline CDR1 is SGHTA and CDR2 is FQGTGA. The CDR3 reads CASSLKGWGGRETQYF. CDR3 bases: TGTGCCAGCAGCTTGAAGGGTTGGGGGGGGCGAGAGACCCAGTACTTC.

The chain recombines TRBV13 with TRBJ2-3; 8 nucleotides align to TRBD2. Germline CDR1 is PRHDT and CDR2 is FYEKMQ (reference sequence). The CDR3 is made up of 14 amino acids. The V gene end was trimmed by 0 bases and the J gene end by 9 bases; junction bases not matched to a gene: 5. CDR3 protein: CASSLGRGVPTQYF. Written as DNA, the CDR3 is TGTGCCAGCAGCTTAGGGCGGGGGGTTCCCACGCAGTATTTT. Looking up the rest from reference TRBV13 and TRBJ2-3 gives the full variable domain: AAGVIQSPRHLIKEKRETATLKCYPIPRHDTVYWYQQGPGQDPQFLISFYEKMQSDKGSIPDRFSAQQFSDYHSELNMSSLELGDSALYFCASSLGRGVPTQYFGPGTRLTVL.

This chain joins TRBV2 and TRBJ1-2; no clear D. With 5 bases removed from V and 2 bases from J, the gap between germline ends came to 9 bases. The CDR3 runs to 13 residues. Germline CDR1 is SNHLY and CDR2 is FYNNEI. The CDR3 nucleotides are TGTGCCAGCAGTACCGGGAGGAACTATGGCTACACCTTC. Residues: CASSTGRNYGYTF.

The chain carries TRBV6-1 and TRBJ2-4; 7 nucleotides match TRBD2. Trimming took 2 bases from V and 4 from J; bases not matched to a gene: 8. CDR3 length: 16 amino acids. The germline gives CDR1 MNHNS, CDR2 SASEGT. The CDR3 DNA follows: TGTGCCAGCAGTGAAATGAGCGGGGTGAAAAAAAACATTCAGTACTTC. Protein sequence: CASSEMSGVKKNIQYF.

V and J are TRBV27 and TRBJ1-6, with a tentative D call TRBD1 (6 bases). Trimming removed 5 bases from V and 5 bases from J, with 19 bases in between. Germline V gene sequence: CDR1 MNHEY, CDR2 SMNVEV (reference sequence). This CDR3 contains 17 residues. CDR3 sequence: CASSPRGGAANNSPLHF. CDR3 nucleotide sequence: TGTGCCAGCAGTCCCCGCGGGGGGGCGGCGAATAATTCACCCCTCCACTTT.

The chain carries TRBV5-1 and TRBJ1-2; 7 bases are shared with TRBD1. Germline V gives CDR1 SGHRS, CDR2 YFSETQ. The V gene end was trimmed by 4 bases and the J gene end by 2 bases; junction bases not matched to a gene: 8. CDR3 length: 15 amino acids. This chain's CDR3 is CASSHGDRLNYGYTF. In DNA, the CDR3 is TGCGCCAGCAGCCATGGGGACAGACTCAACTATGGCTACACCTTC.

This chain uses TRBV4-1 with TRBJ1-3, with D possibly matching TRBD1 (5 bases). V lost 3 bases to trimming and J lost 8 bases, with 14 bases between them. The CDR3 runs to 14 residues. The germline V gene encodes CDR1 MGHRA and CDR2 YSYEKL. For the CDR3, the DNA is TGCGCCAGCAGCCAGCCGGGGGGAGGCGACACCATATATTTT. Translated, it gives CASSQPGGGDTIYF.

This chain links TRBV7-8 with TRBJ1-2; 7 bases fit TRBD1. The CDR3 contains 13 residues. The V and J ends lost 5 bases and 8 bases, in that order; junction bases with no gene match: 8. CDR1 is SGHVS, CDR2 FQNEAQ, per germline. The CDR3 spells CASSPRRGRGYTF. The CDR3 DNA reads TGTGCCAGCAGCCCCCGGAGGGGGCGGGGCTACACCTTC.

With regard to this clone: The junction differs from germline at one of its ends, possibly a read error. This chain uses TRBV11-2 with TRBJ2-1; D is ambiguous. This CDR3 has 12 residues. Germline lookup yields CDR1 SGHAT and CDR2 FQNNGV. Here the CDR3 reads CASSLVQGSLIF. In nucleotides, the CDR3 is TGTGCCAGCAGCTTAGTACAAGGTAGCTTAATCTTC.

The chain couples TRBV25-1 to TRBJ2-6, with 7 bases matching TRBD1. Germline assignment: CDR1 MGHDK and CDR2 SYGVNS. Losses at the gene ends were 9 bases for V and 6 bases for J; bases not matched to a gene: 8. This CDR3 is built from 14 residues. CDR3 sequence (DNA): TGTGCCAGTTGCCGAGGGGGCGCGGCCAACGTCCTGACTTTC. This sequence encodes CASCRGGAANVLTF.

CDR3 in amino acids: CASSEGQETQYF. In DNA, the CDR3 is TGTGCCAGCAGCGAGGGGCAAGAGACCCAGTACTTC. The rearrangement links TRBV9 to TRBJ2-5; tentative D call: TRBD1 (5 bases). Germline V gene data show CDR1 as SGDLS and CDR2 as YYNGEE. The CDR3 loop spans 12 amino acids. The V end was cut by 3 bases, the J end by 2 bases, with 5 bases between.

This chain links TRBV4-3 with TRBJ1-2, with D hard to call. The germline V gene encodes CDR1 LGHNA and CDR2 YSLEER. Trimming stripped 1 base from V and 6 bases from J, with 15 bases between. The CDR3 runs 15 residues. The DNA for the CDR3 is TGCGCCAGCAGCCAAGTCCCGCAATATGCGGATGGCTACACCTTC. Residues: CASSQVPQYADGYTF.

V is TRBV9 and J is TRBJ2-7; 12 nucleotides line up with TRBD2. Germline V gene sequence: CDR1 SGDLS, CDR2 YYNGEE. The CDR3 has 18 amino acids. The V and J ends lost 0 bases and 2 bases, in that order; junction bases with no gene match: 9. DNA of the CDR3: TGTGCCAGCAGCGTAGCTTCTAGACTAGCGGGGGTCCCCTACGAGCAGTACGTC. This sequence encodes CASSVASRLAGVPYEQYV.

The genes are TRBV7-3 and TRBJ2-3; 8 nucleotides align to TRBD2. CDR3 length equals 14 residues. Germline V gives CDR1 SGHTA, CDR2 FQGTGA. J was trimmed by 6 bases and V by 6 bases; bases with no gene match: 8. In DNA form, the CDR3 reads TGTGCCAGCAGTTCGGGGGGGGGTCGGGATACGCAGTATTTT. This gives the protein CASSSGGGRDTQYF.

This sequence joins TRBV7-9 and TRBJ2-5, with a possible D match to TRBD1 (7 bases). The CDR3 consists of 14 residues. Trimming pared 3 bases from V and 4 bases from J, leaving 12 bases between. From germline, CDR1 is SEHNR and CDR2 FQNEAQ (reference sequence). CDR3 DNA: TGTGCCAGCAGCTTTGAGGAGGGGGCAGAGACCCAGTACTTC. Its translation is CASSFEEGAETQYF.

Considering frequency, this clone is medium-sized. The chain recombines TRBV15 with TRBJ1-3, with D uncertain. This CDR3 contains 15 residues. CDR1 is LNHNV, CDR2 YYDKDF, per germline (reference sequence). Trimming pared 5 bases from V and 0 bases from J, leaving 11 bases between. CDR3 region: CATSGIPSSGNTIYF. CDR3 DNA sequence: TGTGCCACCAGCGGTATTCCCAGCTCTGGAAACACCATATATTTT.

The CDR3 loop reads CASPGGTGAVILFF. The CDR3 DNA reads as TGTGCCAGCCCGGGGGGGACAGGGGCCGTTATACTGTTTTTT. The V and J genes are TRBV7-3 and TRBJ1-4; 10 bases align to TRBD1. V was pared by 8 bases and J by 13 bases, with 13 bases of the junction left unmatched. Germline CDR1 SGHTA, CDR2 FQGTGA. The CDR3 has 14 residues.

The V gene is TRBV19, the J gene TRBJ1-4, with a possible D match to TRBD1 (5 bases). Trimming took off 6 bases at V and 2 bases at J, with 16 bases between the two ends. CDR1 is LNHDA and CDR2 is SQIVND in the germline V gene (reference sequence). The CDR3 is made up of 16 amino acids. Here the CDR3 reads CASRGGRRGTNEKLFF. CDR3 in DNA: TGTGCCAGTAGAGGCGGGCGGAGGGGCACTAATGAAAAACTGTTTTTT.

The chain links TRBV6-5 to TRBJ2-7, with 7 bases fitting TRBD1. The CDR3 loop spans 16 amino acids. In germline, CDR1 is MNHEY, CDR2 SVGAGI. After removal of 2 bases from V and 3 bases from J, the junction contained 10 bases not matched to a gene. CDR3 residues: CASSYAQGPTLYEQYF. In DNA, the CDR3 is TGTGCCAGCAGTTACGCACAGGGGCCCACACTCTACGAGCAGTACTTC.

The chain couples TRBV6-1 to TRBJ1-6, with D uncertain. The V gene's germline CDR1 is MNHNS and CDR2 SASEGT. This CDR3 is 18 amino acids long. The V and J ends lost 4 bases and 0 bases respectively, with 16 bases between them. The CDR3 is CASSGRTVTSSYNSPLHF. The CDR3 bases are TGTGCCAGCAGTGGACGGACTGTGACGAGCTCCTATAATTCACCCCTCCACTTT.

V usage is TRBV5-1 and J usage is TRBJ1-1; TRBD1 matches 11 bases. This CDR3 has 15 residues. The V gene's germline CDR1 is SGHRS and CDR2 YFSETQ. V shed 3 bases and J 1 base; nucleotides not matched to a gene: 2. This CDR3 reads CASSWGQGGNTEAFF. DNA for the CDR3: TGCGCCAGCAGCTGGGGACAGGGGGGGAACACTGAAGCTTTCTTT. The variable domain in full, with the rest retrieved from reference TRBV5-1 and TRBJ1-1, is KAGVTQTPRYLIKTRGQQVTLSCSPISGHRSVSWYQQTPGQGLQFLFEYFSETQRNKGNFPGRFSGRQFSNSRSEMNVSTLELGDSALYLCASSWGQGGNTEAFFGQGTRLTVV.

The chain employs TRBV19 and TRBJ2-7, with 7 bases that match TRBD1. The V gene end was trimmed by 10 bases and the J gene end by 5 bases; junction bases not matched to a gene: 8. CDR3 length: 12 residues. Germline-derived CDR1 and CDR2 are LNHDA and SQIVND (reference sequence). CDR3 in amino acids: CATGGQAHEQYF. The CDR3 DNA is TGTGCCACCGGCGGACAGGCCCACGAGCAGTACTTC.

The V gene is TRBV10-2, the J gene TRBJ2-5; tentatively, D is TRBD1 (5 bases). The V end lost 7 bases, the J end lost 2 bases, and 11 bases lay between the germline ends. Germline CDR1 and CDR2: WSHSY and SAAADI. The CDR3 has 13 amino acids. CDR3 loop: CASKRTPQETQYF. CDR3 nucleotides: TGCGCCAGCAAACGGACACCGCAAGAGACCCAGTACTTC.

J is TRBJ2-3 and V is TRBV5-1; D remains ambiguous. The germline gives CDR1 SGHRS, CDR2 YFSETQ. This CDR3 comprises 14 residues. V was clipped by 5 bases and J by 4 bases, with 14 bases between them. The CDR3 here is CASRPQRSADTQYF. The CDR3 DNA follows: TGCGCCAGCAGACCGCAACGCAGTGCAGATACGCAGTATTTT.

The rearrangement links TRBV28 to TRBJ1-4; 8 bases are a match to TRBD1. The V segment lost 7 bases and the J segment 4 bases; nucleotides outside the gene matches: 8. Per germline, CDR1 MDHEN and CDR2 SYDVKM. The CDR3 is 15 amino acids. The CDR3 region has the DNA TGTGCCAGCAACGACAGGGGCGGTCTTAATGAAAAACTGTTTTTT. It codes for CASNDRGGLNEKLFF.

The V call is TRBV4-3, the J call TRBJ2-2; D is perhaps TRBD1 (6 bases). Germline assignment: CDR1 LGHNA and CDR2 YSLEER. Between the trimmed V and J ends, which lost 6 bases and 4 bases, there was a span of 18 bases. The CDR3 has 16 amino acids. The CDR3 is CASSPREGVLTGELFF. In DNA, the CDR3 is TGCGCCAGCAGTCCTCGTGAGGGGGTACTCACCGGGGAGCTGTTTTTT.

The chain employs TRBV6-1 and TRBJ2-7, with a possible D match to TRBD1 (6 bases). Trimming took 4 bases from V and 5 from J, leaving 15 bases between them. CDR3 size: 14 residues. The germline V gene has CDR1 MNHNS and CDR2 SASEGT. The CDR3 region has the DNA TGTGCCAGCAGTGGGTTAGGGGGTTCCCACGAGCAGTACGTC. It specifies CASSGLGGSHEQYV.

V usage is TRBV7-9 and J usage is TRBJ1-4; 8 bases match TRBD1. V lost 1 base to trimming and J lost 4 bases; unmatched junction nucleotides: 2. This CDR3 contains 15 residues. Germline assignment: CDR1 SEHNR and CDR2 FQNEAQ (reference sequence). The CDR3 sequence: CASSLVTGVNEKLFF. CDR3 DNA: TGTGCCAGCAGCTTAGTGACAGGGGTTAATGAAAAACTGTTTTTT.

V usage is TRBV7-2 and J usage is TRBJ1-1, with unresolved D. V lost 3 bases and J lost 3, with 5 bases in between. The CDR3 sequence is 12 residues long. CDR1 SGHTA and CDR2 FQGNSA come from the germline V gene. CDR3 protein: CASSFADTEAFF. The CDR3 region has the DNA TGTGCCAGCAGCTTTGCAGACACTGAAGCTTTCTTT.

The chain has TRBV6-5 and TRBJ1-1; the D gene is possibly TRBD1 (6 bases). The length of the CDR3 is 13 residues. Trimming left V 6 bases short and J 1 base short, with 9 bases between. Germline CDR1 reads MNHEY; CDR2 reads SVGAGI. CDR3 loop: CASSRGTNTEAFF. The CDR3, as DNA: TGTGCCAGCAGCAGGGGAACGAACACTGAAGCTTTCTTT.